The 7 T cell receptor beta chains listed next were all sequenced from one sample in a study of cytomegalovirus exposure and HLA in healthy donors. Repertoires were generated with immunoSEQ multiplex PCR, while TCRdb's copy carries only in-frame clones and drops some. The table shows over 100,000 clones, with about 95% occurring only once. The sequenced sample was PBMCs. The receptors were gathered from a woman aged 18-29 years in good health and CMV-seronegative.

The gene calls are TRBV19 and TRBJ2-2; weak D call: TRBD1 (7 bases). Germline V gene data show CDR1 as LNHDA and CDR2 as SQIVND (reference sequence). The CDR3 contains 15 residues. The V end was cut by 4 bases, the J end by 5 bases, with 14 bases between. The CDR3 spells CASSNGGGGTGELFF. The CDR3 coding sequence is TGTGCCAGTAGTAATGGAGGGGGCGGGACCGGGGAGCTGTTTTTT.

The genes are TRBV5-4 and TRBJ2-1; 11 bases are a match to TRBD2. Germline CDR1 reads SGHNT; CDR2 reads YYREEE (reference sequence). The V gene end was trimmed by 8 bases and the J gene end by 4 bases; junction bases not matched to a gene: 2. This CDR3 region has 13 residues. The CDR3 spells CASGTSGYNEQFF. The CDR3, as DNA: TGTGCCAGTGGGACTAGCGGTTACAATGAGCAGTTCTTC. Together with reference TRBV5-4 and TRBJ2-1, the CDR3 gives the full variable domain: ETGVTQSPTHLIKTRGQQVTLRCSSQSGHNTVSWYQQALGQGPQFIFQYYREEENGRGNFPPRFSGLQFPNYSSELNVNALELDDSALYLCASGTSGYNEQFFGPGTRLTVL.

V gene TRBV9 combines with J gene TRBJ1-2; possible D gene TRBD1, 6 bases. The CDR3 extends over 14 amino acids. The ends were cut back, 4 bases at V and 4 bases at J, with 14 bases in the middle. Germline loops: CDR1 SGDLS, CDR2 YYNGEE. CDR3 sequence: CASSFTGQAYGYTF. The CDR3 DNA sequence: TGTGCCAGCAGCTTTACAGGGCAGGCCTATGGCTACACCTTC. Supplemented by reference TRBV9 and TRBJ1-2, the full variable domain reads DSGVTQTPKHLITATGQRVTLRCSPRSGDLSVYWYQQSLDQGLQFLIQYYNGEERAKGNILERFSAQQFPDLHSELNLSSLELGDSALYFCASSFTGQAYGYTFGSGTRLTVV.

The chain joins TRBV19 to TRBJ1-2; perhaps TRBD1 as D (6 bases). The CDR3 covers 16 residues. Germline assignment: CDR1 LNHDA and CDR2 SQIVND (reference sequence). V lost 0 bases to trimming and J lost 2 bases, with 13 bases between them. CDR3 region: CASSIDRQGINYGYTF. The CDR3 DNA follows: TGTGCCAGTAGTATAGATCGGCAGGGGATAAACTATGGCTACACCTTC.

The chain couples TRBV7-8 to TRBJ1-5; D call uncertain. Trimming removed 3 bases from V and 1 base from J, with 10 bases in between. This CDR3 is 15 amino acids long. Germline CDR1 is SGHVS and CDR2 is FQNEAQ. The CDR3, as DNA: TGTGCCAGCAGCTTTTTCTCCTCCAGCAATCAGCCCCAGCATTTT. As protein: CASSFFSSSNQPQHF.

The chain combines TRBV5-1 with TRBJ1-1, with 7 bases aligning to TRBD1. This CDR3 has 15 residues. The V gene's germline CDR1 is SGHRS and CDR2 YFSETQ. Unmatched junction bases numbered 4, after V lost 0 bases and J lost 2 bases. CDR3 nucleotide sequence: TGCGCCAGCAGCTTGGACAGGGGAGGCAACACTGAAGCTTTCTTT. As protein: CASSLDRGGNTEAFF.

The chain carries TRBV29-1 and TRBJ2-5; the match to TRBD2 covers 9 bases. V was clipped by 6 bases and J by 6 bases; unmatched bases: 8. The germline V gene has CDR1 SQVTM and CDR2 ANQGSEA. This CDR3 is built from 13 residues. CDR3 sequence reads: CSVSSGSGQTQYF. The CDR3 nucleotides are TGCAGCGTGAGTAGCGGGAGTGGCCAGACCCAGTACTTC.